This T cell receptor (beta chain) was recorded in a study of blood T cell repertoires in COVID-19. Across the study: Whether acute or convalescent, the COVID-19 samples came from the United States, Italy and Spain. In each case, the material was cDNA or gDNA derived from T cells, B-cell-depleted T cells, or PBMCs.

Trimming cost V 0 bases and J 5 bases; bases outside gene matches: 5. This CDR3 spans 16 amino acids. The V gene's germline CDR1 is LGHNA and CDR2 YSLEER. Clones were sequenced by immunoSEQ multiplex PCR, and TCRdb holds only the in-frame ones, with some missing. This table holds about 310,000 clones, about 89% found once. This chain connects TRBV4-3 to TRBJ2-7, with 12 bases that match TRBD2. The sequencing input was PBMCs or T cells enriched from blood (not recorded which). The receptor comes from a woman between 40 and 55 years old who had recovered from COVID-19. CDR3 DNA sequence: TGCGCCAGCAGCCAAGATATTGGACTAGCGGGAAACGAGCAGTACTTC. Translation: CASSQDIGLAGNEQYF.